This T cell receptor beta chain was documented in a study of blood T cell repertoires in COVID-19. In the study overall: Specimens from acute and convalescent COVID-19 originated in the United States, Italy and Spain.

Germline V gene sequence: CDR1 MDHEN, CDR2 SYDVKM. This CDR3 has 13 residues. V shed 5 bases and J 4 bases; nucleotides not matched to a gene: 3. The protocol was immunoSEQ multiplex PCR, while the TCRdb copy is restricted to in-frame clones and leaves out a portion. This table has hundreds of thousands of clones, 70% to 85% appearing once. The TCR sequence derives from an elderly woman with active or convalescent COVID-19. Sequenced: peripheral blood. The chain uses TRBV28 and TRBJ1-2; 8 bases map to TRBD1. The CDR3 spells CASSAGGIYGYTF. CDR3 bases: TGTGCCAGCAGTGCAGGGGGCATCTATGGCTACACCTTC.